This T cell receptor beta chain was documented in a study of blood T cells in healthy people across ages. A second roughly 6 to 12 cycle PCR used barcoded and J-beta primers. TCRdb analysed the 5' RACE reads with MiXCR anew, one entry per CDR3 protein. The sample has about 830,000 distinct CDR3 sequences, 60% to 80% seen once. As regards this clonotype: Germline and junction disagree at one end, which may indicate a read error.

Sequenced input: blood. This TCR was recovered from a man aged 30 to 45 in good health.

This chain's CDR3 is CACSLGDRAPTF. In DNA form, the CDR3 reads TGTGCCTGCAGCTTGGGGGACCGAGCTCCCACCTTC. V gene TRBV5-4 combines with J gene TRBJ1-2; D possibly corresponds to TRBD1 (5 bases). The germline CDR1 and CDR2 sequences are SGHNT and YYREEE (reference sequence). This CDR3 spans 12 amino acids.